One and the same sample provided the 10 T cell receptor beta chains below, sequenced in a study of blood T cell repertoires in COVID-19. The protocol was immunoSEQ multiplex PCR, while the TCRdb copy is restricted to in-frame clones and leaves out a portion. In the table there are about 300,000 clones, approximately 81% of which are singletons. Sequencing used PBMCs or T cells enriched from blood (not recorded which). These receptors all come from a woman between 25 and 40 years old who had been exposed to COVID-19.

V gene TRBV7-2 combines with J gene TRBJ1-2, with no clear D. V was clipped by 4 bases and J by 2 bases, with 11 bases between them. The CDR3 is made up of 14 amino acids. Germline loops: CDR1 SGHTA, CDR2 FQGNSA. The CDR3: CASSSAGGNYGYTF. The CDR3 region has the DNA TGTGCCAGCAGCTCCGCCGGCGGGAACTATGGCTACACCTTC.

The rearrangement joins TRBV6-2 or TRBV6-3 to TRBJ2-7; 8 bases agree with TRBD2. The CDR3 covers 14 residues. Germline values: CDR1 MNHEY, CDR2 SVGEGT. Trimming cost V 5 bases and J 2 bases; bases outside gene matches: 5. The CDR3 DNA is TGTGCCAGCAGTACGGGACTAGGGGCCTACGAGCAGTACTTC. Protein: CASSTGLGAYEQYF.

At least ten counts were recorded for this clone. The sample holds other DNA sequences that translate to the same CDR3. This sequence joins TRBV7-8 and TRBJ1-1, with a weak D call TRBD1 (5 bases). This CDR3 region has 13 residues. Germline lookup yields CDR1 SGHVS and CDR2 FQNEAQ. Trimming left V 2 bases short and J 4 bases short, with 8 bases between. CDR3 region: CASSLSGGTEAFF. For the CDR3, the DNA is TGTGCCAGCAGCTTATCGGGGGGCACTGAAGCTTTCTTT.

The chain uses TRBV25-1 and TRBJ2-1, with 8 bases lining up with TRBD2. CDR1 and CDR2 from the germline V gene are MGHDK and SYGVNS. This CDR3 region has 15 residues. With 7 bases clipped from V and 1 base from J, the junction kept 6 bases outside the gene matches. The CDR3 region is CASKGTSGSYNEQFF. As DNA, the CDR3 is TGTGCCAGCAAAGGAACTAGCGGATCCTACAATGAGCAGTTCTTC.

J is TRBJ1-1 and V is TRBV5-1, with D maybe TRBD1 (5 bases). Trimming removed 1 base from V and 2 bases from J, with 9 bases in between. Germline-derived CDR1 and CDR2 are SGHRS and YFSETQ. The CDR3 has 14 amino acids. CDR3 sequence reads: CASSLTGVNTEAFF. The CDR3 bases are TGCGCCAGCAGCTTGACAGGAGTAAACACTGAAGCTTTCTTT. Complete variable domain (other parts from reference TRBV5-1 and TRBJ1-1): KAGVTQTPRYLIKTRGQQVTLSCSPISGHRSVSWYQQTPGQGLQFLFEYFSETQRNKGNFPGRFSGRQFSNSRSEMNVSTLELGDSALYLCASSLTGVNTEAFFGQGTRLTVV.

This rearrangement joins TRBV12-3 or TRBV12-4 to TRBJ1-6; the D is unclear. V was cut by 6 bases and J by 6 bases, with 6 bases left in between. The CDR3 is made up of 12 amino acids. CDR3 region: CASRTGNSPLHF. CDR3 DNA: TGTGCCAGCAGGACTGGTAATTCACCCCTCCACTTT.

The chain carries TRBV29-1 and TRBJ2-3; 8 nucleotides align to TRBD1. V trimming: 5 bases; J trimming: 4 bases; junction bases outside the gene matches: 2. The CDR3 runs to 12 residues. Germline CDR1 and CDR2: SQVTM and ANQGSEA. The CDR3 protein is CSVLQGADTQYF. The CDR3 nucleotides read TGCAGCGTTTTACAGGGGGCAGATACGCAGTATTTT.

This clone was counted once. The rearrangement links TRBV30 to TRBJ1-2; a possible D gene is TRBD1 (6 bases). V lost 8 bases and J 6 bases, leaving 13 bases between the germline ends. Germline assignment: CDR1 GTSNPN and CDR2 SVGIG (reference sequence). The CDR3 spans 11 residues. The CDR3 DNA reads as TGTGCCGGGAACCGGGACAATGGCTACACCTTC. As protein: CAGNRDNGYTF.

The chain joins TRBV7-9 to TRBJ2-2; 7 bases agree with TRBD2. CDR1 is SEHNR and CDR2 is FQNEAQ in the germline V gene (reference sequence). With 5 bases clipped from V and 7 bases from J, the junction kept 10 bases outside the gene matches. CDR3 length equals 15 residues. DNA of the CDR3: TGTGCCAGCAGCACCACTACTAGCGCGGGCGGGGAGCTGTTTTTT. Its translation: CASSTTTSAGGELFF.

This chain connects TRBV30 to TRBJ1-1, with a possible D match to TRBD1 (6 bases). Germline V gene sequence: CDR1 GTSNPN, CDR2 SVGIG (reference sequence). This CDR3 has 15 residues. Deletions cut 1 base from V and 4 bases from J, with 16 bases between. CDR3 bases: TGTGCCTGGAGTGAACTCGGGGGGCCGGTCACTGAAGCTTTCTTT. It yields the protein CAWSELGGPVTEAFF.